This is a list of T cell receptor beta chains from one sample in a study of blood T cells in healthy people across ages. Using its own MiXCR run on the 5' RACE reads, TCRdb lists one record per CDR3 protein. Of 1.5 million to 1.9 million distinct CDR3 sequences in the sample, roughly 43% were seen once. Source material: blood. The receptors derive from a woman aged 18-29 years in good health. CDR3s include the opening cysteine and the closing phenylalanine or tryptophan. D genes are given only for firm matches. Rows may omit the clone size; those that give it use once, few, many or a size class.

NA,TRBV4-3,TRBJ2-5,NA,TGCGCCAGCAGCCAAGCAGAGCCCTTTTTGGGCCAAGAGACCCAGTACTTC,CASSQAEPFLGQETQYF
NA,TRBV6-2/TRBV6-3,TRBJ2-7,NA,TGTGCCAGCAGCAGCAATATCCACGAGCAGTACTTC,CASSSNIHEQYF
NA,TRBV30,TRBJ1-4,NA,TGTGCCTGGAGTGTCACGACAGCGAACAATGAAAAACTGTTTTTT,CAWSVTTANNEKLFF
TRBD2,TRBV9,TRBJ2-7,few,TGTGCCAGCAGCGTTGGACTAGCGCCGACCTACGAGCAGTACTTC,CASSVGLAPTYEQYF
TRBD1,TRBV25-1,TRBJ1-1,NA,TGTGCCAGCAATATTGCGGGACAGGGGGCATCGGACGCTTTCTTT,CASNIAGQGASDAFF
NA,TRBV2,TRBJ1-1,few,TGTGCCAGCAGTGCGCTTGAGGACACTGAAGCTTTCTTT,CASSALEDTEAFF
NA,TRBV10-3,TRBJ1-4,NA,TGTGCCACCTCTCGGGACATTAATGAAAAACTGTTTTTT,CATSRDINEKLFF
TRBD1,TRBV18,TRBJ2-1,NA,TGTGCCAGCTCACCACCGGGGACAGGTAACTACAATGAGCAGTTCTTC,CASSPPGTGNYNEQFF
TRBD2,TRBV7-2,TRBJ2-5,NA,TGTGCCAGCAAAAGGATGCCTCTAGCGGGGATCGGTGAGCAGTACTTC,CASKRMPLAGIGEQYF
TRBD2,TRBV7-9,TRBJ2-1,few,TGTGCCAGCAGCTCACTAGGGCTAGCGGGAGAGGTTGAGCAGTTCTTC,CASSSLGLAGEVEQFF
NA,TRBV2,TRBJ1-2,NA,TGTGGTTCTTACTGGGGTTGGGATGGCTACACCTTC,CGSYWGWDGYTF
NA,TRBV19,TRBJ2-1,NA,TGTGCCAGGCAGACTCGGAGCTCCTACAATGAGCAGTTCTTC,CARQTRSSYNEQFF
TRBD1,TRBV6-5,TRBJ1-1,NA,TGTGCCAGCAGCCTCGCATGGACAGGGGGCAACACTGAAGCTTTCTTT,CASSLAWTGGNTEAFF
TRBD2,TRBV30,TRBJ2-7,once,TGTGCCTGGAGTACTAGCGGGGGGCAACTAACCTACGAGCAGTACTTC,CAWSTSGGQLTYEQYF
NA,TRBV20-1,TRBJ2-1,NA,TGCAGTGCTACTGACAGGAGCTCCTACAATGAGCAGTTCTTC,CSATDRSSYNEQFF
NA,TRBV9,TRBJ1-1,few,TGTGCCAGCACCAAACCGGGGGTAGACACTGAAGCTTTCTTT,CASTKPGVDTEAFF
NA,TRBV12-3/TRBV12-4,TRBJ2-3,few,TGTGCCAGCATTCTCGGAGGGGGCGCAGATACGCAGTATTTT,CASILGGGADTQYF
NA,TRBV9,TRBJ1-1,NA,TGTGCCAGCAGCGTAGAAGGAGTCCTTAACACTGAAGCTTTCTTT,CASSVEGVLNTEAFF
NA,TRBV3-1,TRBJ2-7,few,TGTGCCAGCAGCCAACGACAGGAGCAGTACTTC,CASSQRQEQYF
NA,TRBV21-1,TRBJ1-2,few,TGTGCCAGCAGCCCCGGGGACAGGGGGCGCCCCTATGGCTACACCTTC,CASSPGDRGRPYGYTF
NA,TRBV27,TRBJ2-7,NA,TGTGCCAGCAGCCTTTTTCCGCACAACGAGCAGTACTTC,CASSLFPHNEQYF
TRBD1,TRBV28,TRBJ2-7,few,TGTGCCAGCAGTTTGTACACCGGGACAGGCTCCTACGAGCAGTACTTC,CASSLYTGTGSYEQYF
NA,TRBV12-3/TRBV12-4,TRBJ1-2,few,TGTGCCAGCAGTTTCCCGGAGGGTATCTATGGCTACACCTTC,CASSFPEGIYGYTF
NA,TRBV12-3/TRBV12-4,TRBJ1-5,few,TGTGCCAGCAGTTTAGCGCGGACCAATCAGCCCCAGCATTTT,CASSLARTNQPQHF
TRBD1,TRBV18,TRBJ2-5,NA,TGTGCCAGCTTACCACCGGGACAGGGGAGGGAGACCCAGTACTTC,CASLPPGQGRETQYF
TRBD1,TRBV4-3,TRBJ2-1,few,TGCGCCAGCAGCCAACGGACAGGGGCCTACGAGCAGTTCTTC,CASSQRTGAYEQFF
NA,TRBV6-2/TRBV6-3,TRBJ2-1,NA,TGTGCCAGCAGTTACGCGGGACAGCCCAATGAGCAGTTCTTC,CASSYAGQPNEQFF
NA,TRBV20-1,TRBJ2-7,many,TGCAGTCCTGGCCACAACGACGAGCAGTACTTC,CSPGHNDEQYF
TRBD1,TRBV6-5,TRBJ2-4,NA,TGTGCCAGCAGTTACGGGCAGGGGGTCGCCAAAAACATTCAGTACTTC,CASSYGQGVAKNIQYF
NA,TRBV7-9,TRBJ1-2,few,TGTGCCAGCAGCTTAGACCACAGGAGATATGGCTACACCTTC,CASSLDHRRYGYTF
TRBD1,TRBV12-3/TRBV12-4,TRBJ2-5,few,TGTGCCAGCAGTTCGGGACAGGGGAGCAGGCAGTACTTC,CASSSGQGSRQYF
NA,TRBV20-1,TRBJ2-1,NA,TGCAGTGCTCTCGATAGAATGTGGAATGAGCAGTTCTTC,CSALDRMWNEQFF
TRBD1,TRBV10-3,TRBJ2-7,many,TGTGCCATCAGCGGGCCTGGGACAGGGGTCTACGAGCAGTACTTC,CAISGPGTGVYEQYF
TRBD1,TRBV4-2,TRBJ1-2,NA,TGTGCCAGCAGTTCTGACAGGGAAGAGGACTATGGCTACACCTTC,CASSSDREEDYGYTF
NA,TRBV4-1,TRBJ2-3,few,TGCGCCAGCAGCCAAGATTCGCCTAGCCTAACTTCTAGCACAGATACGCAGTATTTT,CASSQDSPSLTSSTDTQYF
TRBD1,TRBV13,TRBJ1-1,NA,TGTGCCAGCAGCTCCGGGACAGTAGCTTTCTTT,CASSSGTVAFF
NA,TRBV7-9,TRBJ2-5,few,TGTGCCAGCAGCTTAGACGTCAGCGAAGAGACCCAGTACTTC,CASSLDVSEETQYF
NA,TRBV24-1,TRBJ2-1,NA,TGTGCCACCAGTGATCGGTTAGATGAGCAGTTCTTC,CATSDRLDEQFF
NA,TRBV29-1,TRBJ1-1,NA,TGCAGCGTCATATCTGGGGGCTCTGAAGCTTTCTTT,CSVISGGSEAFF
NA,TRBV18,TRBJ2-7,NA,TGTGCCAGCTCACCGATAGGGGTAGCCTACGAGCAGTACTTC,CASSPIGVAYEQYF
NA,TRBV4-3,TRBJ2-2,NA,TGCGCCAGCAGCCTTTACGGGGTACCGAACACCGGGGAGCTGTTTTTT,CASSLYGVPNTGELFF
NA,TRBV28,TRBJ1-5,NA,TGTGCCAGCGGAGGACGGGGGGGTCAGCCCCAGCATTTT,CASGGRGGQPQHF
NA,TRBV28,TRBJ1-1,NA,TGTGCCAGCAGCCAACCTCACTCGACGGTGTTGAACACTGAAGCTTTCTTT,CASSQPHSTVLNTEAFF
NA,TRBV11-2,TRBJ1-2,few,TGTGCCAGCAGCTTAGACTATGAGAGGGGGACCTTAGCCTATGGCTACACCTTC,CASSLDYERGTLAYGYTF
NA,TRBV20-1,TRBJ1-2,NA,TGCAGTGCTAGAGCGGACCAGTATGGCTACACCTTC,CSARADQYGYTF
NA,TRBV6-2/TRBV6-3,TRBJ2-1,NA,TGTGCCAGCAGTTATCACACGCTAGGAGGCAATGAGCAGTTCTTC,CASSYHTLGGNEQFF
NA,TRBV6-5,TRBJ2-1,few,TGTGCCAGCAGTTACGAGGGGGCTAGCGTGGAGACCCAGTTCTTC,CASSYEGASVETQFF
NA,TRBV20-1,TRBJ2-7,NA,TGCAGTGCTAGAGTTGCCCCTAGCGTATATTACGAGCAGTACTTC,CSARVAPSVYYEQYF
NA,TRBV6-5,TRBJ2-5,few,TGTGCCAGCAGTTACTCTAATTCCGAAGAGACCCAGTACTTC,CASSYSNSEETQYF
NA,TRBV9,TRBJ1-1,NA,TGTGCCAGCAGCGGACGGACAGACAACACTGAAGCTTTCTTT,CASSGRTDNTEAFF
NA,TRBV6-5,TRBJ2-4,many,TGTGCCAGCAGTTCCGGAGACAAAAACATTCAGTACTTC,CASSSGDKNIQYF
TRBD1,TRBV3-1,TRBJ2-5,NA,TGTGCCAGCAAACAGGGGGTCGCGCAGTACTTC,CASKQGVAQYF
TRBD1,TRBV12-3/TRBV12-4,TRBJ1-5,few,TGTGCCTGCAGGGGGAGAGACCAATATAGCAATCAGCCCCAGCATTTT,CACRGRDQYSNQPQHF
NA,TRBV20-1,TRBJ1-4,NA,TGCAGTGCGCTTGGGACTAATGAAAAACTGTTTTTT,CSALGTNEKLFF
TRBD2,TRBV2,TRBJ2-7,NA,TGTGCCAGCAGTGGGGTAGCGGGAGAGACCTACGAGCAGTACTTC,CASSGVAGETYEQYF
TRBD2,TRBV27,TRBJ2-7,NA,TGTGCCAGCAAACTAGCGGGAGACTACGAGCAGTACTTC,CASKLAGDYEQYF
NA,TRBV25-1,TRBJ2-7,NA,TGTGCCAGCAGTGAGGCGGTGGGGACGTGGACCTACGAGCAGTACTTC,CASSEAVGTWTYEQYF
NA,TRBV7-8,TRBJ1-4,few,TGTGCCAGCAGTCCCACAGCGGAAAAACTGTTTTTT,CASSPTAEKLFF